This entry is about one TCR beta chain. Its cognate antigen is unknown. This sample stems from a study of blood T cells in healthy people across ages. Together with a sample-barcoded 5' primer, a J-beta primer mix was included in a second PCR lasting about 7 to 12 cycles. Each cDNA molecule carried a tag from a template-switch adaptor that contained 12 random nucleotides. TCRdb used MiXCR to reprocess the 5' RACE reads, holding one entry per CDR3 protein. The sample consists of roughly 2 million distinct CDR3 sequences, 49% of them appearing once. General study points: Greater diversity and more naive CD4+ cells were seen in long-lived donors than in aged donors. Measured against age, TCR beta diversity per million T cells decreased in a roughly linear manner. The unknown donor CMV status may have confounded expanded clonotype changes.

Germline CDR1 and CDR2: DFQATT and SNEGSKA (reference sequence). The CDR3 is made up of 17 amino acids. V shed 0 bases, J shed 5 bases, and the junction held 12 bases outside the gene matches. The chain links TRBV20-1 to TRBJ2-3; 9 positions match TRBD2. Sequenced material: blood. The source is a woman aged 40 to 50 in good health. The CDR3 loop is CSARDPAGGGALDTQYF. In DNA, the CDR3 is TGCAGTGCTAGAGATCCAGCTGGCGGGGGGGCCTTAGATACGCAGTATTTT.